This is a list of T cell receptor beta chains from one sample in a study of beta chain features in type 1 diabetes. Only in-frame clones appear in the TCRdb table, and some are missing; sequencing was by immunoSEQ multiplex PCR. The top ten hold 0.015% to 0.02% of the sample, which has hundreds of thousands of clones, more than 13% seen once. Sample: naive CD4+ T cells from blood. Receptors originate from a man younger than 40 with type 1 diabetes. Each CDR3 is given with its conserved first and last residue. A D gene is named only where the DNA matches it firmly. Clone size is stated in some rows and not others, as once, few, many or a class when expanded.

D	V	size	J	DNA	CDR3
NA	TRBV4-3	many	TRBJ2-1	TGCGCCAGCAGCCAAGAAGGGGGAAGGGAGCAGTTCTTC	CASSQEGGREQFF
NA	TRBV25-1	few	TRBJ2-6	TGTGCCAGCAGTGTTGAAGGTACTACCGGGGCCAACGTCCTGACTTTC	CASSVEGTTGANVLTF
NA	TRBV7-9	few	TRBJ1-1	TGTGCCAGCAGCCCCGTTTTAGCTGAAGCTTTCTTT	CASSPVLAEAFF
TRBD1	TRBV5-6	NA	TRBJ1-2	TGTGCCAGCAGCCTTCCGGACAGGGGTGGCTATGGCTACACCTTC	CASSLPDRGGYGYTF
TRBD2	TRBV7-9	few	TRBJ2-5	TGTGCCAGCAGCTTAGTAGCGGGAGGCCGGGAGACCCAGTACTTC	CASSLVAGGRETQYF
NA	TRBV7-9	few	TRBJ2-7	TGTGCCAGCAGCTTGGACACAGGGCTTCATGTGCAGTACTTC	CASSLDTGLHVQYF
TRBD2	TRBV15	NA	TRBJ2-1	TGTGCCACCAGGGATGGGACTAGCGGGAACCACAATGAGCAGTTCTTC	CATRDGTSGNHNEQFF
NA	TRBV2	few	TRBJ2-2	TGTGCCAGCAGTGAATGGCAGGGCACCGGGGAGCTGTTTTTT	CASSEWQGTGELFF
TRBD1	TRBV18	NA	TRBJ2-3	TGTGCCAGCTCACAGGGGACAGGGTCCGGCACAGATACGCAGTATTTT	CASSQGTGSGTDTQYF
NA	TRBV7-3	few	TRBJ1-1	TGTGCCAGCAGCTTAACCAGAGGGACTGAAGCTTTCTTT	CASSLTRGTEAFF
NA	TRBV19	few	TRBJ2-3	TGTGCCAGTAGTAGGGGACTGCGCACAGATACGCAGTATTTT	CASSRGLRTDTQYF
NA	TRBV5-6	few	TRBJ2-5	TGTGCCAGCAGCTTGCTTCGGACCCAGTACTTC	CASSLLRTQYF
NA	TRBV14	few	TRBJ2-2	TGTGCCAGCAGCCAGTCGGGAGTCCGGAGCACCGGGGAGCTGTTTTTT	CASSQSGVRSTGELFF
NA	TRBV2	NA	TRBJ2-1	TGTGCCAGCAGTGAGAACAGTTACAATGAGCAGTTCTTC	CASSENSYNEQFF